The 24 T cell receptor beta chains below all came from one sample that was sequenced in a study of beta chain features in type 1 diabetes (dated by TCRdb to 2016 to 2019). Overall results and qualifications from the work: In all four CD4+ subsets, TCRB CDR3 length was moderately but significantly shorter in type 1 diabetes patients.

These receptors are not linked to any known antigen. Libraries were built with the immunoSEQ multiplex PCR assay. The High Capacity cDNA Reverse Transcription Kit was used to reverse transcribe all of the isolated RNA, meaning that expressed TCRB transcripts were what got sequenced. The source is immuneACCESS, and TCRdb retained only in-frame sequences with V and J called. Part of the clones is not carried over; for the studies checked, unresolved V genes explain less than half of this, and the remainder is unexplained. The sample profile shows 630,000 or so clones; over 11% of them were found once. 0.03% to 0.045% of the sample comes from the top ten. The sequenced sample consisted of naive CD4+ T cells from blood. The sample's cell subset or site label is to be understood as: true naive CD4+ T cells. Source of these receptors: a young man with type 1 diabetes.

This sequence joins TRBV27 and TRBJ1-4; D may be TRBD1 (5 bases). Per the germline V gene, CDR1 is MNHEY and CDR2 is SMNVEV (reference sequence). V was cut by 7 bases and J by 4 bases, with 10 bases left in between. The CDR3 runs to 13 residues. Here the CDR3 reads CASTGSFNEKLFF. The CDR3 coding sequence is TGTGCCAGCACAGGGAGCTTTAATGAAAAACTGTTTTTT.

This clone was found a few times. This chain connects TRBV7-2 to TRBJ1-2; no clear D gene. The CDR3 totals 14 residues. Per germline, CDR1 SGHTA and CDR2 FQGNSA. V was clipped by 3 bases and J by 1 base, with 9 bases between them. The CDR3 spells CASSLGEFNYGYTF. The CDR3 DNA follows: TGTGCCAGCAGCTTGGGAGAGTTTAACTATGGCTACACCTTC.

This clone came up a few times. The chain links TRBV25-1 to TRBJ2-7, with a weak D call TRBD1 (6 bases). V lost 8 bases and J 2 bases, leaving 10 bases between the germline ends. CDR3 size: 12 residues. Germline V lookup: CDR1 MGHDK, CDR2 SYGVNS. CDR3 in amino acids: CASGQFPYEQYF. CDR3 sequence (DNA): TGTGCCAGCGGACAGTTTCCCTACGAGCAGTACTTC.

The J gene is TRBJ2-2, the V gene TRBV7-2; either TRBD1 or TRBD2 may supply D (6 bases each). Trimming removed 7 bases at V and 3 bases at J, with 15 bases between. Germline CDR1 is SGHTA and CDR2 is FQGNSA. The CDR3 has 15 residues. CDR3 sequence: CASTSRGGYTGELFF. Here the CDR3 DNA reads TGTGCCAGCACCTCGAGAGGGGGGTACACCGGGGAGCTGTTTTTT.

The V call is TRBV7-3, the J call TRBJ2-7; 7 nucleotides align to TRBD2. The V gene end was trimmed by 4 bases and the J gene end by 6 bases; junction bases not matched to a gene: 6. The CDR3 contains 13 residues. CDR1 and CDR2 (germline): SGHTA, FQGTGA. The CDR3 loop is CASSSTSRGEQYF. The CDR3 coding sequence is TGTGCCAGCAGCTCGACTAGCCGAGGCGAGCAGTACTTC. The whole variable domain, filled in from reference TRBV7-3 and TRBJ2-7, reads GAGVSQTPSNKVTEKGKYVELRCDPISGHTALYWYRQSLGQGPEFLIYFQGTGAADDSGLPNDRFFAVRPEGSVSTLKIQRTERGDSAVYLCASSSTSRGEQYFGPGTRLTVT.

The chain couples TRBV5-1 to TRBJ2-7; D call uncertain. This CDR3 has 12 residues. The V gene's germline CDR1 is SGHRS and CDR2 YFSETQ. V lost 5 bases to trimming and J lost 3 bases, with 9 bases between them. CDR3: CASREINYEQYF. CDR3 nucleotide sequence: TGCGCCAGCAGGGAGATTAACTACGAGCAGTACTTC.

The V and J genes are TRBV5-1 and TRBJ2-7; 8 bases are a match to TRBD1. The V gene end was trimmed by 4 bases and the J gene end by 2 bases; junction bases not matched to a gene: 5. Germline V CDR1 and CDR2: SGHRS, YFSETQ. CDR3 size: 14 residues. The CDR3 sequence is CASSGDRQPYEQYF. In DNA form, the CDR3 reads TGCGCCAGCAGCGGGGACAGGCAGCCCTACGAGCAGTACTTC.

This clone has only a few counts. Mismatch with germline at one junction end may stem from a read error. The V and J genes are TRBV7-7 and TRBJ2-1; 14 bases line up with TRBD2. The germline gives CDR1 SSHAT, CDR2 FNYEAQ (reference sequence). The CDR3 covers 16 residues. CDR3 coding DNA: TGTGCTAGCAGCTCAAGCGGACTAGCGGGGGGAGGTGAGCAGTTCTTC. Amino acids: CASSSSGLAGGGEQFF.

V usage is TRBV30 and J usage is TRBJ2-4; no firm D call. With 1 base removed from V and 6 bases from J, the gap between germline ends came to 10 bases. The germline CDR1 and CDR2 sequences are GTSNPN and SVGIG (reference sequence). This CDR3 has 13 residues. This chain's CDR3 is CAWSDGYLNIQYF. The CDR3 DNA sequence: TGTGCCTGGAGTGACGGATACTTAAACATTCAGTACTTC.

This clone was detected a few times. This rearrangement joins TRBV28 to TRBJ1-2; D is ambiguous. The V gene's germline CDR1 is MDHEN and CDR2 SYDVKM. This CDR3 comprises 12 residues. The V gene lost 10 bases and the J gene lost 3 bases, with 12 bases spanning the gap. DNA for the CDR3: TGTGCCACCTCCTGGAGGGACTATGGCTACACCTTC. Protein: CATSWRDYGYTF.

This clone was recorded a few times. The chain recombines TRBV18 with TRBJ1-5; D gene uncertain. The CDR3 extends over 14 amino acids. Germline V lookup: CDR1 KGHSH, CDR2 LQKENI. V shed 1 base and J shed 1 base, with 5 bases lying between them. CDR3 in DNA: TGTGCCAGCTCACCACTTGACAGCAATCAGCCCCAGCATTTT. Its translation: CASSPLDSNQPQHF. The full variable domain, its missing parts supplied by reference TRBV18 and TRBJ1-5, is NAGVMQNPRHLVRRRGQEARLRCSPMKGHSHVYWYRQLPEEGLKFMVYLQKENIIDESGMPKERFSAEFPKEGPSILRIQQVVRGDSAAYFCASSPLDSNQPQHFGDGTRLSIL.

The chain is built from TRBV5-6 and TRBJ1-5; D is unclear. Trimming pared 1 base from V and 5 bases from J, leaving 7 bases between. The CDR3 has 13 residues. Germline V gene lookup returns CDR1 SGHDT and CDR2 YYEEEE. The CDR3 region has the DNA TGTGCCAGCAGCTTGAACGTCTATCAGCCCCAGCATTTT. Translating gives CASSLNVYQPQHF.

The V call is TRBV7-9, the J call TRBJ2-6, with 7 nucleotides matching TRBD2. Per germline, CDR1 SEHNR and CDR2 FQNEAQ (reference sequence). CDR3 length: 15 amino acids. With V trimmed by 2 bases and J by 2 bases, 0 bases remained unmatched. The CDR3 sequence is CASSLTSAGANVLTF. As DNA, the CDR3 is TGTGCCAGCAGCTTAACTAGCGCTGGGGCCAACGTCCTGACTTTC.

This clone was recorded a few times. V is TRBV19 and J is TRBJ2-5, with a possible D match to TRBD1 (6 bases). Germline CDR1 is LNHDA and CDR2 is SQIVND (reference sequence). The CDR3 contains 15 residues. V was trimmed by 4 bases and J by 6 bases, leaving 18 bases between them. CDR3 bases: TGTGCCAGTAGTAACGCAGGGGAACTTATACAGACCCAGTACTTC. Translated: CASSNAGELIQTQYF.

This chain links TRBV21-1 with TRBJ1-2. TRBV21-1 is an annotated pseudogene. The CDR3 has 14 residues. The CDR3 region is CASSKAGRDYGYTF. As DNA, the CDR3 is TGTGCCAGCAGCAAAGCCGGGAGAGACTATGGCTACACCTTC.

This clone was counted a few times. V and J are TRBV11-2 and TRBJ2-1; no clear D. This CDR3 comprises 16 residues. Per the germline V gene, CDR1 is SGHAT and CDR2 is FQNNGV. Trimming shortened V by 2 bases and J by 2 bases, and 13 bases separated the two germline ends. For the CDR3, the DNA is TGTGCCAGCAGCTTAAGGCCGCGGAGAACCTACAATGAGCAGTTCTTC. Translated, it gives CASSLRPRRTYNEQFF.

This clone was detected a few times. In the same sample, other DNA sequences code for this CDR3. This chain uses TRBV30 with TRBJ2-3; possible D gene TRBD2, 5 bases. V shed 2 bases and J shed 10 bases, with 13 bases lying between them. CDR3 length: 12 amino acids. Germline CDR1 and CDR2: GTSNPN and SVGIG (reference sequence). The CDR3 DNA reads as TGTGCCTGGAGTCCACTAGAGGTGTCGCAGTATTTT. This sequence encodes CAWSPLEVSQYF.

The chain links TRBV25-1 to TRBJ1-2; 7 nucleotides agree with TRBD1. The CDR3 covers 14 residues. Germline assignment: CDR1 MGHDK and CDR2 SYGVNS. The junction had 8 bases not matched to a gene; V was cut back by 6 bases and J by 4 bases. CDR3 nucleotides: TGTGCCAGCAGGAGTACAGGGGATGGCTATGGCTACACCTTC. It specifies CASRSTGDGYGYTF.

This clone has just a few counts. The CDR3 DNA reads as TGTGCCAGCAGTTTGGGGTTAGACTATGGCTACACCTTC. It codes for CASSLGLDYGYTF. The rearrangement links TRBV13 to TRBJ1-2, with unresolved D. In germline, CDR1 is PRHDT, CDR2 FYEKMQ (reference sequence). The CDR3 sequence is 13 residues long. Trimming took 6 bases from V and 3 from J, leaving 11 bases between them.

This clone has only a few counts. This chain connects TRBV7-9 to TRBJ1-2; D is perhaps TRBD1 (6 bases). The CDR3 runs to 16 residues. Germline CDR1 and CDR2: SEHNR and FQNEAQ (reference sequence). Trimming stripped 6 bases from V and 1 base from J, with 18 bases between. The CDR3 DNA reads TGTGCCAGCAGTTCGTTAAGGGGGGAGATTAACTATGGCTACACCTTC. Its protein is CASSSLRGEINYGYTF.

The chain has TRBV28 and TRBJ2-7; TRBD1 is a possible D gene (7 bases). The germline CDR1 and CDR2 sequences are MDHEN and SYDVKM. V was shortened by 2 bases and J by 12 bases, with 14 bases between the two germline ends. The CDR3 is 12 amino acids. The CDR3 region is CASSLGRQGGYF. CDR3 DNA sequence: TGTGCCAGCAGTTTAGGCCGACAGGGAGGGTACTTC.

This clone was seen a single time. The V and J genes are TRBV18 and TRBJ2-1; D gene ambiguous. Deletions cut 3 bases from V and 0 bases from J, with 12 bases between. The germline gives CDR1 KGHSH, CDR2 LQKENI. This CDR3 is 16 amino acids long. Here the CDR3 DNA reads TGTGCCAGCTCACCGAATTCCCTAAGCTCCTACAATGAGCAGTTCTTC. It specifies CASSPNSLSSYNEQFF.

This clone was picked up a small number of times. CDR3 nucleotides: TGTGCCAGTAGTACGTGGACAGGTACCCAAGAGACCCAGTACTTC. Encoded protein: CASSTWTGTQETQYF. The chain carries TRBV19 and TRBJ2-5, with 7 positions matching TRBD1. With V trimmed by 4 bases and J by 1 base, 6 bases remained unmatched. The CDR3 has 15 residues. The germline V gene encodes CDR1 LNHDA and CDR2 SQIVND (reference sequence).

V and J are TRBV5-1 and TRBJ2-3, with TRBD1 matching 10 bases. The CDR3 consists of 15 residues. V lost 4 bases, J lost 3 bases, and 5 bases stayed unmatched. Germline CDR1 SGHRS, CDR2 YFSETQ. The CDR3 spells CASSLRDRGTDTQYF. CDR3 coding DNA: TGCGCCAGCAGCCTCCGGGACAGGGGTACAGATACGCAGTATTTT. The variable domain in full, completed from reference TRBV5-1 and TRBJ2-3, reads KAGVTQTPRYLIKTRGQQVTLSCSPISGHRSVSWYQQTPGQGLQFLFEYFSETQRNKGNFPGRFSGRQFSNSRSEMNVSTLELGDSALYLCASSLRDRGTDTQYFGPGTRLTVL.